This is a list of T cell receptor beta chains from one sample in a study of blood T cell repertoires in COVID-19. The repertoire was sequenced with immunoSEQ multiplex PCR; TCRdb's copy has only in-frame clones and lacks some. Here the sample spans roughly 100,000 clones, around four fifths being singletons. The material sequenced was peripheral blood. Every receptor here comes from an elderly woman with acute or convalescent COVID-19. CDR3s include the opening cysteine and the closing phenylalanine or tryptophan. D genes are given only for firm matches. Only part of the rows carry a size: once, few, many, or a class if the clone is expanded.

cdr3_nt,cdr3_aa,v_call,cdr3_length,d_call,clone_size,j_call
TGCGCCAGCAGCTGGATTGGGGGGGATGAGCAGTTCTTC,CASSWIGGDEQFF,TRBV5-1,13,TRBD2,-,TRBJ2-1
TGCAGCGTTCGGACAGGGGCTGAAGCTTTCTTT,CSVRTGAEAFF,TRBV29-1,11,TRBD1,-,TRBJ1-1
TGTGCCAGCAGCCGCCACCGACAGCTCCCCTCCACAGATACGCAGTATTTT,CASSRHRQLPSTDTQYF,TRBV21-1,17,-,few,TRBJ2-3
TGTGCCTGGAGTACAGGGTCTTCGGGCAATCAGCCCCAGCATTTT,CAWSTGSSGNQPQHF,TRBV30,15,-,-,TRBJ1-5
TGTGCCTGGAAACAGGGGAGATTCGGTAGCTACAATGAGCAGTTCTTC,CAWKQGRFGSYNEQFF,TRBV30,16,TRBD1,-,TRBJ2-1
TGTGCCAGCAGTTTATCTCCCCTCGGAACTACCCGGGAGTTCTTC,CASSLSPLGTTREFF,TRBV27,15,-,once,TRBJ2-1
TGTGCCAGCAGTGAAGCTGACAGGGGGAGGAAGTTGGGCAATCAGCCCCAGCATTTT,CASSEADRGRKLGNQPQHF,TRBV2,19,TRBD1,few,TRBJ1-5
TGTGCCAGCAGCTTTGGAGGGGGCGTTTGGAATCAGCCCCAGCATTTT,CASSFGGGVWNQPQHF,TRBV5-4,16,TRBD1,-,TRBJ1-5
TGTGCCAGCAGTAGCGAATCCGGGACTTCCTACTCCTACGAGCAGTACTTC,CASSSESGTSYSYEQYF,TRBV6-2/TRBV6-3,17,-,-,TRBJ2-7
TGTGCCAGCAGCTTAGCGGGACTAGTGAGGGAGACCCAGTACTTC,CASSLAGLVRETQYF,TRBV7-2,15,TRBD2,-,TRBJ2-5